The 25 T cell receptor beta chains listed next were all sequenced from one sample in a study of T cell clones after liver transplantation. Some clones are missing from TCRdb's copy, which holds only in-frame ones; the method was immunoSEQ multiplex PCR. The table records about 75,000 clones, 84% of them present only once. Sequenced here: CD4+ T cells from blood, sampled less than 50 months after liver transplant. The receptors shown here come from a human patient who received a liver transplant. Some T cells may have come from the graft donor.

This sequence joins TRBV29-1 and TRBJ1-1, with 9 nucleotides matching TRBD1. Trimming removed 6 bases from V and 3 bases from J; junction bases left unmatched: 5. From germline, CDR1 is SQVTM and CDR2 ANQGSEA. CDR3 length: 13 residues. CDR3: CSVATGGDTEAFF. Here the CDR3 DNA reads TGCAGCGTCGCGACAGGGGGGGACACTGAAGCTTTCTTT. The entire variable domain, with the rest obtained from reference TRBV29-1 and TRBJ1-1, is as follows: SAVISQKPSRDICQRGTSLTIQCQVDSQVTMMFWYRQQPGQSLTLIATANQGSEATYESGFVIDKFPISRPNLTFSTLTVSNMSPEDSSIYLCSVATGGDTEAFFGQGTRLTVV.

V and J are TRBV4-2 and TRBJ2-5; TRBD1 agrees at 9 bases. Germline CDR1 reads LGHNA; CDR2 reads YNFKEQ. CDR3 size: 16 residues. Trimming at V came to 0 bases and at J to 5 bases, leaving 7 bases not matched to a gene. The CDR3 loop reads CASSQEQGAMGETQYF. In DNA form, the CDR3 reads TGTGCCAGCAGCCAAGAACAGGGGGCGATGGGGGAGACCCAGTACTTC.

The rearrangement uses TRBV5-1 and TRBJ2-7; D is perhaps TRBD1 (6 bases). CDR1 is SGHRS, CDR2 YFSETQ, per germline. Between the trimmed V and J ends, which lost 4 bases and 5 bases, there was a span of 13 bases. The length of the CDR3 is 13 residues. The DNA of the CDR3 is TGCGCCAGCAGCGCAGGGGCTACCAACGAGCAGTACTTC. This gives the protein CASSAGATNEQYF.

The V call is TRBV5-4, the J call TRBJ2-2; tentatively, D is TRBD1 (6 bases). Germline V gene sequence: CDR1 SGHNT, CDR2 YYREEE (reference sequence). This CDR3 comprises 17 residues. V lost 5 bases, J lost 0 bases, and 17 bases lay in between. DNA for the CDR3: TGTGCCAGCAGGCGCAGAACGACAGGTTCGAACACCGGGGAGCTGTTTTTT. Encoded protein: CASRRRTTGSNTGELFF.

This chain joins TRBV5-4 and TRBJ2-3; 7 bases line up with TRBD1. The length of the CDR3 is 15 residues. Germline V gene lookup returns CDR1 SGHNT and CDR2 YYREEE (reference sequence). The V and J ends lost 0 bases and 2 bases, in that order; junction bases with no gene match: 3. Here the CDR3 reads CASSLGQGNTDTQYF. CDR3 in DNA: TGTGCCAGCAGCTTGGGACAGGGCAACACAGATACGCAGTATTTT.

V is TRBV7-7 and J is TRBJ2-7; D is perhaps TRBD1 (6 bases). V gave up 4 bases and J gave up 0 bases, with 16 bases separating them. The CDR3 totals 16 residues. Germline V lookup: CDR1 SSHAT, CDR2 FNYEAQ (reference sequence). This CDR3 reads CASSSGPRGSSYEQYF. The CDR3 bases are TGTGCCAGCAGCTCAGGCCCGAGGGGGAGCTCCTACGAGCAGTACTTC.

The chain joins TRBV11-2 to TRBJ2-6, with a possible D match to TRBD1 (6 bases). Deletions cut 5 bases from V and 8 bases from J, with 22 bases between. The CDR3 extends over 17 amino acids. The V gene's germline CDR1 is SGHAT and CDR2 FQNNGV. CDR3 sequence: CASSRVRGGQYSNVLTF. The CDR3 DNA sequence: TGTGCCAGCAGCCGAGTTAGGGGTGGACAGTATTCCAACGTCCTGACTTTC.

This CDR3 reads CASPPLDGMNTEAFF. The CDR3 coding sequence is TGTGCCAGTCCACCTTTGGACGGCATGAACACTGAAGCTTTCTTT. The V call is TRBV19, the J call TRBJ1-1; no reliable D call. V gave up 8 bases and J gave up 0 bases, with 16 bases separating them. CDR3 size: 15 residues. In germline, CDR1 is LNHDA, CDR2 SQIVND (reference sequence).

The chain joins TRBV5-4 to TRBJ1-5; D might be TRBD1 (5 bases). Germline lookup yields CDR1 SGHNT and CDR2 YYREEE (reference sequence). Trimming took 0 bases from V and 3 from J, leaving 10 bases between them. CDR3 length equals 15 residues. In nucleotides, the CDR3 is TGTGCCAGCAGCTTGGGTGGGGCCGACAATCAGCCCCAGCATTTT. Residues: CASSLGGADNQPQHF.

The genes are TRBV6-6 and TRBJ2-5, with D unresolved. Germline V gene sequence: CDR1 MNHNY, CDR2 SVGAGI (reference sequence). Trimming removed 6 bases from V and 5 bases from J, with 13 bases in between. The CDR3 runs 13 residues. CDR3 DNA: TGTGCCAGCAGACGCGCCCTGGGGGAGACCCAGTACTTC. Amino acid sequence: CASRRALGETQYF.

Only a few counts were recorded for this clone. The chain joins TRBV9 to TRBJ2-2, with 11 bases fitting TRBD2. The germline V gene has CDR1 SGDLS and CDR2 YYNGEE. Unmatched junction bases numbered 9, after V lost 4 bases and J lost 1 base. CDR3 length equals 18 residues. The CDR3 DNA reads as TGTGCCAGCAGCCCTCGACTAGCGGGGAATAAGAACACCGGGGAGCTGTTTTTT. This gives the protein CASSPRLAGNKNTGELFF.

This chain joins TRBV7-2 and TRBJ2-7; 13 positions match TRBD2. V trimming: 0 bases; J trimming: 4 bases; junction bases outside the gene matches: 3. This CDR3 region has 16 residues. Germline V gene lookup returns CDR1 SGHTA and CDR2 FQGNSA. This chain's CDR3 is CASSLARTSGGYEQYF. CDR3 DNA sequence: TGTGCCAGCAGCTTAGCGCGGACTAGCGGGGGTTACGAGCAGTACTTC.

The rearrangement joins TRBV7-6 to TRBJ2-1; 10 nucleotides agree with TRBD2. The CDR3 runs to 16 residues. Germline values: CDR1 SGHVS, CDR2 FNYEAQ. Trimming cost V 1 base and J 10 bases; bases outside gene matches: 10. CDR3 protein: CASSLGSGGAAREQFF. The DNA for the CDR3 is TGTGCCAGCAGCTTAGGGAGCGGGGGGGCGGCTCGGGAGCAGTTCTTC.

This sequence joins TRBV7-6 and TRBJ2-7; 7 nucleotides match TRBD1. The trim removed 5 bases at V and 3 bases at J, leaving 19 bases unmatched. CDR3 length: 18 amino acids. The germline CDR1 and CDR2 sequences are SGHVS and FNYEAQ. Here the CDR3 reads CASSTGVGFRGSFYEQYF. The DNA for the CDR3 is TGTGCCAGCAGCACAGGGGTCGGCTTTCGGGGTTCTTTCTACGAGCAGTACTTC.

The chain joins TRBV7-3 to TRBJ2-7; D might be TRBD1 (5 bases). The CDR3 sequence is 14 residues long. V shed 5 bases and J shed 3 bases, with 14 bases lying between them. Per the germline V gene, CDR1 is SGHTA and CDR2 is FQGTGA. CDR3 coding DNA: TGTGCCAGCAGCGCTCCGACAGAAAACTACGAGCAGTACTTC. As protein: CASSAPTENYEQYF.

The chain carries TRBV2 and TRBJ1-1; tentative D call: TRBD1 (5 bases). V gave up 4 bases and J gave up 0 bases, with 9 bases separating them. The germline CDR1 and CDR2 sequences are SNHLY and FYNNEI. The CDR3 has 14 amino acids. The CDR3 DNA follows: TGTGCCAGCAGTGGTAGGGGAATGAACACTGAAGCTTTCTTT. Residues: CASSGRGMNTEAFF.

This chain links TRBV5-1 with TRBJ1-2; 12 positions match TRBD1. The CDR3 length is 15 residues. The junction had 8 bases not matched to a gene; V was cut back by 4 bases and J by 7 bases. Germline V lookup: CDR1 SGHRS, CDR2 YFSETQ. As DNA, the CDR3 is TGCGCCAGCAGCACCGAGGGACAGGGGGCGCGTGGCTACACCTTC. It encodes CASSTEGQGARGYTF.

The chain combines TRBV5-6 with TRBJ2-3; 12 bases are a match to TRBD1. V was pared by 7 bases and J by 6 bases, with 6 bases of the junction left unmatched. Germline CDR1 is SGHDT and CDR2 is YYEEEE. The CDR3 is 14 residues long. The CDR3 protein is CASGDRGPGDTQYF. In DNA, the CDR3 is TGTGCCAGCGGGGACAGGGGGCCTGGGGATACGCAGTATTTT.

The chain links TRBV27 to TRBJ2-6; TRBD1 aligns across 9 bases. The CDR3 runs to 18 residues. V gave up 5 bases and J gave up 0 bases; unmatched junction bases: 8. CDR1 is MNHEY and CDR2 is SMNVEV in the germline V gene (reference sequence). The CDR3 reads CASSPGQGLPSGANVLTF. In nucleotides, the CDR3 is TGTGCCAGCAGTCCGGGACAGGGTCTACCCTCTGGGGCCAACGTCCTGACTTTC.

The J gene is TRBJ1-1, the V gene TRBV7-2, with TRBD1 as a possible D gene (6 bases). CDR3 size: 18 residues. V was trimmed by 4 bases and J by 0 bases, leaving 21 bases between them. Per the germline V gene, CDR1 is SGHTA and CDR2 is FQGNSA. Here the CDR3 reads CASSSNRVSRGMNTEAFF. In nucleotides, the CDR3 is TGTGCCAGCAGCTCGAACAGGGTATCAAGAGGGATGAACACTGAAGCTTTCTTT.

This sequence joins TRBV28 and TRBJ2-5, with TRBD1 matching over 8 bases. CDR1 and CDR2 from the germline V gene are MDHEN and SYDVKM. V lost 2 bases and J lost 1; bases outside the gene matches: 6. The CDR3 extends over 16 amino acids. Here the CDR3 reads CASSLQGALPQETQYF. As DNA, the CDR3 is TGTGCCAGCAGTTTACAGGGGGCCCTTCCCCAAGAGACCCAGTACTTC.

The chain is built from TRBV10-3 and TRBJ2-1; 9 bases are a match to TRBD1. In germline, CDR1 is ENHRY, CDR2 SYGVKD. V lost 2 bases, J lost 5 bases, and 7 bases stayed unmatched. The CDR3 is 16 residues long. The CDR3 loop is CAISEIGGQGNNEQFF. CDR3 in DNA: TGTGCCATCAGTGAGATAGGGGGACAGGGTAACAATGAGCAGTTCTTC.

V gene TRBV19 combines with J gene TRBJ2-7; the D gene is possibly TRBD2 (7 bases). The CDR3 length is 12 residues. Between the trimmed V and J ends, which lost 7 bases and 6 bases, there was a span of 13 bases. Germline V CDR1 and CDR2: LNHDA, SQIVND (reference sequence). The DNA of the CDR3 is TGTGCCAGTAAGGGGGGGAACGCCGAGCAGTACTTC. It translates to CASKGGNAEQYF.

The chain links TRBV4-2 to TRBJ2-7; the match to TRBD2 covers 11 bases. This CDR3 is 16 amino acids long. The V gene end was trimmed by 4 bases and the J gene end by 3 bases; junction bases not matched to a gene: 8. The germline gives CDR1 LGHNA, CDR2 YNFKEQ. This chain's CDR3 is CASSPGTSGRNYEQYF. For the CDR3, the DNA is TGTGCCAGCAGCCCCGGGACTAGCGGAAGAAACTACGAGCAGTACTTC.

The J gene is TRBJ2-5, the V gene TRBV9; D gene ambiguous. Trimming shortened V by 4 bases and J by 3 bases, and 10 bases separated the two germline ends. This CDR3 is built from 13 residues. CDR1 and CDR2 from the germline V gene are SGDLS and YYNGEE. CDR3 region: CASSYSGEETQYF. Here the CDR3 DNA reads TGTGCCAGCAGCTATTCCGGAGAAGAGACCCAGTACTTC.